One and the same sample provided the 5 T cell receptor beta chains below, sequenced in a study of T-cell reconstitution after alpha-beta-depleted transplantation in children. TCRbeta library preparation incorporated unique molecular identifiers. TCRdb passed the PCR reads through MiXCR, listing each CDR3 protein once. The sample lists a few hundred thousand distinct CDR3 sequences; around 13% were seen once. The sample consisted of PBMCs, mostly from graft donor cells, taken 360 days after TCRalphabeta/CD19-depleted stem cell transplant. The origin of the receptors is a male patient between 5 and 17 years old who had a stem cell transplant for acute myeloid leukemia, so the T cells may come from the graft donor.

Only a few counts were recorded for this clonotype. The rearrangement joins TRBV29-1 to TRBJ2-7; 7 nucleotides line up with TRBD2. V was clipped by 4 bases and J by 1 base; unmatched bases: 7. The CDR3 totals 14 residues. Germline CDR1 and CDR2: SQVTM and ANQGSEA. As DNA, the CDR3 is TGCAGCGTTGCCAGCGGGAAGGCGTCCTACGAGCAGTACTTC. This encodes CSVASGKASYEQYF.

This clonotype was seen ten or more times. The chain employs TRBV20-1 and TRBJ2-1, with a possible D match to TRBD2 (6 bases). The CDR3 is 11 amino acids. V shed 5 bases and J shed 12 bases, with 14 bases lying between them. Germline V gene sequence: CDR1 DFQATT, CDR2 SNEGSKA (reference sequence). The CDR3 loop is CSAPSEGRQFF. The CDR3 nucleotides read TGCAGTGCTCCTAGCGAGGGTCGGCAGTTCTTC.

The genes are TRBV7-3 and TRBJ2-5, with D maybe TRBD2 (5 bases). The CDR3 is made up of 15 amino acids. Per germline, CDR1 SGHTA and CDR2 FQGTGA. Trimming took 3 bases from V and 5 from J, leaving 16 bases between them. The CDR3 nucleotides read TGTGCCAGCAGCTTCATCAGCGGAGGCCCGGAGACCCAGTACTTC. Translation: CASSFISGGPETQYF.

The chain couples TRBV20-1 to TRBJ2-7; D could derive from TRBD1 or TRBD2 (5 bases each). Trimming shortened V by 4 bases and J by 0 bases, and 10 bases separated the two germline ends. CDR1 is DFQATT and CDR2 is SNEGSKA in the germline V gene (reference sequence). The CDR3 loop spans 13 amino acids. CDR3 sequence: CSAKGTNSYEQYF. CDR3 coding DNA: TGCAGTGCTAAGGGGACCAACTCCTACGAGCAGTACTTC.

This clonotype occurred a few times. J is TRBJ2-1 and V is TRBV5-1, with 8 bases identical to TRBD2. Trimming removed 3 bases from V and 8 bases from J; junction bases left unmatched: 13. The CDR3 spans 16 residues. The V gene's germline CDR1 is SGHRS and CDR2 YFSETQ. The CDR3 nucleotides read TGCGCCAGCAGCTCAGCCGGGACTAGAGTTAAGTATGAGCAGTTCTTC. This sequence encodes CASSSAGTRVKYEQFF.